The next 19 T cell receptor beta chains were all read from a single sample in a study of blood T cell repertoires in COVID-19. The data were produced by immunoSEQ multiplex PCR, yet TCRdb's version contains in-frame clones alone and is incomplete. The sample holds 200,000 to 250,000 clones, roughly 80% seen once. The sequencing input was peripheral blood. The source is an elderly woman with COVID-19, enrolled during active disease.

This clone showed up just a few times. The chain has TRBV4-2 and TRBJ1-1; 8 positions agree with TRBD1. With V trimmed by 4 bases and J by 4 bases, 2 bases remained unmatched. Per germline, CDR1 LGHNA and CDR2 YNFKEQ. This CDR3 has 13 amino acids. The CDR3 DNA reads TGTGCCAGCAGCCCAGGGGGCGGCACTGAAGCTTTCTTT. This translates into CASSPGGGTEAFF.

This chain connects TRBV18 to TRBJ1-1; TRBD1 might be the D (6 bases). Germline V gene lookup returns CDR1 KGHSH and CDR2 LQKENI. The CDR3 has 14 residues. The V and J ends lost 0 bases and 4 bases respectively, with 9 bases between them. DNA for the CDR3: TGTGCCAGCTCACCACCGGCAGGGGCCACTGAAGCTTTCTTT. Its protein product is CASSPPAGATEAFF.

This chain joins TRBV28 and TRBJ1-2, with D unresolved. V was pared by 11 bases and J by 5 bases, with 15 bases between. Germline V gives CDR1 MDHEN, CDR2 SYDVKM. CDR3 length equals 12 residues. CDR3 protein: CAAGVSSYGYTF. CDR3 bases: TGTGCCGCGGGCGTGAGCAGTTATGGCTACACCTTC.

CDR3 coding DNA: TGTGCCAGCCGGGACAGGGCTCTCGGTGAGCAGTTCTTC. Protein product: CASRDRALGEQFF. V and J are TRBV12-3 or TRBV12-4 and TRBJ2-1; 9 nucleotides agree with TRBD1. The CDR3 has 13 residues. V dropped 8 bases and J dropped 9; count of bases not matched to a gene: 8.

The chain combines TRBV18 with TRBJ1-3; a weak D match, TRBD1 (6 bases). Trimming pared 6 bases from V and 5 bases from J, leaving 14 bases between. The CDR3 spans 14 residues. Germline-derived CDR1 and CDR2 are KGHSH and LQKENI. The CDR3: CASSSGTHRNTIYF. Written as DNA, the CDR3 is TGTGCCAGCTCTTCCGGGACACACAGAAACACCATATATTTT.

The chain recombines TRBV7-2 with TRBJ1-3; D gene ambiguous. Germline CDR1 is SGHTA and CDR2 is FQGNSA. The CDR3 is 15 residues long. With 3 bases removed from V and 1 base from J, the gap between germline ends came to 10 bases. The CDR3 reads CASSFGLPSGNTIYF. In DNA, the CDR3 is TGTGCCAGCAGCTTTGGACTGCCGTCTGGAAACACCATATATTTT.

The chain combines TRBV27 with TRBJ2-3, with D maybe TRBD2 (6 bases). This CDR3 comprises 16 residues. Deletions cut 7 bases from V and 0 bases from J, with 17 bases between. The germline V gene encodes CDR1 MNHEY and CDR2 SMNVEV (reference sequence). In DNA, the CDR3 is TGTGCCAGCACCCGCCTAGCGAAAGATAGCACAGATACGCAGTATTTT. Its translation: CASTRLAKDSTDTQYF.

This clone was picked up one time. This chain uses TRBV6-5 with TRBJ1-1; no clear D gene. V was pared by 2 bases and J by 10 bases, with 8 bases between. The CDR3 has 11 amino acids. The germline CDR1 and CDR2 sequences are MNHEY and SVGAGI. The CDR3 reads CASSYGSGAFF. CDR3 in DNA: TGTGCCAGCAGTTACGGATCGGGAGCTTTCTTT.

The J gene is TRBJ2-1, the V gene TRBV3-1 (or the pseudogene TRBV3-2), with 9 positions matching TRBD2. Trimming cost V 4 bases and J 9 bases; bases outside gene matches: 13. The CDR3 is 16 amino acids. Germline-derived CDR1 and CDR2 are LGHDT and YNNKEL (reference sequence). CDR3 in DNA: TGTGCCAGCAGCCCACGGGGTAGCGGGAGCTTGGGTGAGCAGTTCTTC. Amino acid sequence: CASSPRGSGSLGEQFF.

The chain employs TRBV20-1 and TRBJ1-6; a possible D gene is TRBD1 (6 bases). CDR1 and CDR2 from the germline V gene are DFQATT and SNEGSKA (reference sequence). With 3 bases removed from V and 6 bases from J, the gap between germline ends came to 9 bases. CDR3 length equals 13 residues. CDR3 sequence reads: CSASKDSNSPLHF. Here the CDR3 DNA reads TGCAGTGCTAGTAAGGACAGTAATTCACCCCTCCACTTT.

This chain's CDR3 is CASSQTRLRGPQPQHF. The CDR3 bases are TGCGCCAGCAGCCAGACCAGACTAAGAGGCCCTCAGCCCCAGCATTTT. The chain links TRBV4-1 to TRBJ1-5; D gene unclear. This CDR3 spans 16 amino acids. V lost 3 bases to trimming and J lost 6 bases, with 18 bases between them. Germline values: CDR1 MGHRA, CDR2 YSYEKL.

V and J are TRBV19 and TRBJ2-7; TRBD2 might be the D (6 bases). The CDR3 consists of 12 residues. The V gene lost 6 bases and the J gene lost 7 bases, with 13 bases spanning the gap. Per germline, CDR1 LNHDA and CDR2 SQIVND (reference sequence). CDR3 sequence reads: CASSPIGGEQYF. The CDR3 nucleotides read TGTGCCAGTAGCCCCATAGGAGGGGAGCAGTACTTC.

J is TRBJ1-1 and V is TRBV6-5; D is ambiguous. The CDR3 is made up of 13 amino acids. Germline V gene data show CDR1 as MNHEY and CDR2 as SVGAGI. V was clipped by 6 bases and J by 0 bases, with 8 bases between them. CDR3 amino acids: CASRARLNTEAFF. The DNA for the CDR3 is TGTGCCAGCAGGGCCCGCCTGAACACTGAAGCTTTCTTT.

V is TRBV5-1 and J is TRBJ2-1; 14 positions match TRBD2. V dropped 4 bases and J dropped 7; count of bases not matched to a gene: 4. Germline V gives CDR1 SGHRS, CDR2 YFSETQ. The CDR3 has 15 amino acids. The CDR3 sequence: CASSAGLAGVNEQFF. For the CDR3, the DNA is TGCGCCAGCAGCGCGGGACTAGCGGGAGTGAATGAGCAGTTCTTC.

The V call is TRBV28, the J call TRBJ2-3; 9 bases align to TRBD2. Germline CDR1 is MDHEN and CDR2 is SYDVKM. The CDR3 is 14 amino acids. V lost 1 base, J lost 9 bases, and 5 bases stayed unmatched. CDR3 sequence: CASSLSLAGRTQYF. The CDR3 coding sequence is TGTGCCAGCAGTTTATCCCTAGCGGGAAGGACGCAGTATTTT.

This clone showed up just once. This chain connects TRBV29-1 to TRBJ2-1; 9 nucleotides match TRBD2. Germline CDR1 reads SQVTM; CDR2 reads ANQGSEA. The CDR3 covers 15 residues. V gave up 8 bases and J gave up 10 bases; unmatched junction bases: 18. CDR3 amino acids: CSITTQSSGSLEQFF. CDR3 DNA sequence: TGCAGCATCACCACCCAGAGTAGCGGGAGTTTGGAGCAGTTCTTC.

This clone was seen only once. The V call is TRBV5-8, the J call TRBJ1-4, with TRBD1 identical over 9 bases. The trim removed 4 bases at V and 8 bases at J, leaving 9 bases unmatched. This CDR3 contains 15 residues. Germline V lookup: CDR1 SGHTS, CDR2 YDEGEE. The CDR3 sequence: CASSPQGQGREKLFF. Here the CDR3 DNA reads TGTGCCAGCAGCCCGCAGGGACAGGGTCGAGAAAAACTGTTTTTT.

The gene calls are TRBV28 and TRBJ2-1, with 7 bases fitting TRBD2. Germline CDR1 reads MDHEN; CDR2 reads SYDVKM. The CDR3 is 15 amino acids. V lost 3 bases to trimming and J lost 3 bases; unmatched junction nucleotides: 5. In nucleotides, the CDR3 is TGTGCCAGCAGTTTTCAGCTAGCGGTCTACAATGAGCAGTTCTTC. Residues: CASSFQLAVYNEQFF.

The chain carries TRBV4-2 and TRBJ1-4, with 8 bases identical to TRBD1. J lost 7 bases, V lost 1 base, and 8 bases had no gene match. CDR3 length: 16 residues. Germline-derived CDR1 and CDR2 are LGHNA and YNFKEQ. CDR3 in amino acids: CASSQVLGQGGEKLFF. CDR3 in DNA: TGTGCCAGCAGCCAAGTCCTCGGACAGGGCGGTGAAAAACTGTTTTTT.